This record looks at one T cell receptor beta chain sequence and its context. Its specificity is not known. The data stem from a study of cytomegalovirus exposure and HLA in healthy donors. Points from the study as a whole: Among TCR sequences, most were rare, though some public TCRs appeared in many donors. Cytomegalovirus-associated status was assigned to about 180 TCR beta chains. Specificity of a few CMV-associated chains for CMV antigens was verified in vitro.

The V and J ends lost 0 bases and 4 bases respectively, with 5 bases between them. The CDR3 consists of 13 residues. In germline, CDR1 is SGHNT, CDR2 YYREEE (reference sequence). TCRdb's copy holds only in-frame clones and misses some; the assay was immunoSEQ multiplex PCR. The repertoire consists of about 110,000 clones, with 88% occurring once and the leading ten covering about 2%. The chain joins TRBV5-4 to TRBJ1-3; the D is unclear. Sequencing was performed on PBMCs. This clonotype was obtained from a woman younger than 30 in good health and CMV-seronegative. This CDR3 is CASSLAGGNTIYF. CDR3 DNA sequence: TGTGCCAGCAGCTTGGCAGGAGGAAACACCATATATTTT.